Sequencing of this TCR beta chain was carried out in a study of OX40 agonist ivuxolimab in advanced cancers. Study-level information: Enrolled patients in dose escalation had cancers that were hepatocellular carcinoma, melanoma, renal cell or head and neck cancer.

Remarks on this clone: Its specificity is unknown.

With baseline, cycle 4 day 1, and cycle 7 day 1 as timepoints, blood was sampled. The CDR3 length is 11 residues. Germline loops: CDR1 SGHDT, CDR2 YYEEEE. The V gene lost 4 bases and the J gene lost 2 bases, with 1 base spanning the gap. Assay used: immunoSEQ multiplex PCR; TCRdb lists only in-frame clones, some missing. Of some 77,000 clones listed, approximately 95% were seen once; the top ten hold more than 0.3%. General study points: No antigen was identified for the clonally expanded peripheral T cells.

This TCR was recovered from an adult with an advanced solid tumor such as melanoma, head and neck, liver or kidney cancer. The chain recombines TRBV5-6 with TRBJ2-1; no firm D call. The sequencing used CD4+ or CD8+ T cells sorted from blood, collected in a trial of the OX40 agonist ivuxolimab. The CDR3 loop is CASSTYNEQFF. CDR3 sequence (DNA): TGTGCCAGCAGCACCTACAATGAGCAGTTCTTC.